This T cell receptor (beta chain) was identified in a study of blood T cells in healthy people across ages. Whole-study findings and limits: Without sorted subsets, naive and antigen-experienced compartments could not be conclusively compared. Changes in expanded clonotypes were possibly confounded, as the CMV status of donors was unknown.

The V gene lost 0 bases and the J gene lost 11 bases, with 20 bases spanning the gap. Germline lookup yields CDR1 SGHRS and CDR2 YFSETQ. The CDR3 covers 15 residues. This clonotype was seen more than once but under ten times. Its specificity is unknown. The second PCR ran about 7 to 12 cycles with a sample-barcoded 5' primer and J-beta primers. Each CDR3 protein gets one entry after TCRdb re-called the 5' RACE reads with MiXCR. Of some 890,000 distinct CDR3 sequences listed, roughly 29% are singletons. In addition, the sample was reused for a study of T cells of mothers and their children. That work states: Samples came from a few healthy Caucasian mothers and their six children.

Sequencing was performed on blood. This chain uses TRBV5-1 with TRBJ2-5; D might be TRBD1 or TRBD2, each matching 5 bases. The TCR sequence derives from a woman between 40 and 50 years old in good health. The CDR3 protein is CASSLVAGARNEQYF. CDR3 sequence (DNA): TGCGCCAGCAGCTTGGTAGCCGGGGCGCGGAATGAGCAGTACTTC.